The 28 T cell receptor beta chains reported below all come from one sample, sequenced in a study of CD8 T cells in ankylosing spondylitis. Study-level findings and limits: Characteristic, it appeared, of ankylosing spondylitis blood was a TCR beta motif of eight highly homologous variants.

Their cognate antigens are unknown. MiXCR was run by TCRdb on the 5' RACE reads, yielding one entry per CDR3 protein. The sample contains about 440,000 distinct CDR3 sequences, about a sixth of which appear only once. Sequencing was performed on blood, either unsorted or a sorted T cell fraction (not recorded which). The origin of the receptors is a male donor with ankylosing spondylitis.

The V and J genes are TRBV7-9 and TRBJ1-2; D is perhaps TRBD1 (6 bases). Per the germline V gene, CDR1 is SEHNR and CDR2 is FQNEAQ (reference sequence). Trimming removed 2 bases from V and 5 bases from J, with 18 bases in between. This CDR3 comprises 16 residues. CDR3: CASSLLPDDRNYGYTF. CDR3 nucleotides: TGTGCCAGCAGCTTACTCCCTGACGACAGGAATTATGGCTACACCTTC. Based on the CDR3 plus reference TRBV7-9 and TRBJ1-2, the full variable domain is DTGVSQNPRHKITKRGQNVTFRCDPISEHNRLYWYRQTLGQGPEFLTYFQNEAQLEKSRLLSDRFSAERPKGSFSTLEIQRTEQGDSAMYLCASSLLPDDRNYGYTFGSGTRLTVV.

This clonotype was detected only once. In DNA, the CDR3 is TGTGCCAGCAGCTTTTTGCGGGGGGCCTACGAGCAGTACTTC. It encodes CASSFLRGAYEQYF. V and J are TRBV7-2 and TRBJ2-7; 8 bases map to TRBD2. Germline values: CDR1 SGHTA, CDR2 FQGNSA. The CDR3 sequence is 14 residues long. The V segment lost 3 bases and the J segment 2 bases; nucleotides outside the gene matches: 3. The whole variable domain, filled in from reference TRBV7-2 and TRBJ2-7, reads GAGVSQSPSNKVTEKGKDVELRCDPISGHTALYWYRQSLGQGLEFLIYFQGNSAPDKSGLPSDRFSAERTGGSVSTLTIQRTQQEDSAVYLCASSFLRGAYEQYFGPGTRLTVT.

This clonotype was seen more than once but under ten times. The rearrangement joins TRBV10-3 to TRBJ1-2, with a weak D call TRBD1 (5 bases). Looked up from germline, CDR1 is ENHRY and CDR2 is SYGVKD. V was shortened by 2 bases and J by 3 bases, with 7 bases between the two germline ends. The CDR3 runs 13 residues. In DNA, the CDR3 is TGTGCCATCAGTGAGGGGGGGGACTATGGCTACACCTTC. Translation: CAISEGGDYGYTF.

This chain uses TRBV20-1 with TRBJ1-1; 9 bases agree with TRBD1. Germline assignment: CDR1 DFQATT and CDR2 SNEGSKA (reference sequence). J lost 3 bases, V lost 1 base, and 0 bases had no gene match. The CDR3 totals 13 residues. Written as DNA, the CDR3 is TGCAGTGCTAGAGGGACAGGGGACACTGAAGCTTTCTTT. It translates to CSARGTGDTEAFF.

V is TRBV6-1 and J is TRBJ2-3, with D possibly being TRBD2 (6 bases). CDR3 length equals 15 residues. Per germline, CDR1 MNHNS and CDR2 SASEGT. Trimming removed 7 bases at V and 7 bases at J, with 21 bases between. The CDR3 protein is CASINEEAGFHTQYF. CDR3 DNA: TGTGCCAGCATAAACGAGGAAGCGGGCTTCCATACGCAGTATTTT.

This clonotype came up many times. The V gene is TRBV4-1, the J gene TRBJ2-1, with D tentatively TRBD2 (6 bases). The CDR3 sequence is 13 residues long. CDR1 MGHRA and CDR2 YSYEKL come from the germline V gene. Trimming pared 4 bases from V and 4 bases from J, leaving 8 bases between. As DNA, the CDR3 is TGCGCCAGCAGCCCGGGACTTTACAATGAGCAGTTCTTC. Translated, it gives CASSPGLYNEQFF.

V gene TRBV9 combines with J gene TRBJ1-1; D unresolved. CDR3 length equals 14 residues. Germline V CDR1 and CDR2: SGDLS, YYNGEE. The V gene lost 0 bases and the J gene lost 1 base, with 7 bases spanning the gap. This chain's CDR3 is CASSVGPGNTEAFF. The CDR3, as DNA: TGTGCCAGCAGCGTAGGGCCGGGGAACACTGAAGCTTTCTTT.

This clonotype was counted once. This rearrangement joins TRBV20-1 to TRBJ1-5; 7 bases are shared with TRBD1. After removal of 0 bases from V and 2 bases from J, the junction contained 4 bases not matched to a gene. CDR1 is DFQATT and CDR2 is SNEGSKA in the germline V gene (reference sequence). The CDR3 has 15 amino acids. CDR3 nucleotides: TGCAGTGCTAGAGAAGGGGGCCAGGGCAATCAGCCCCAGCATTTT. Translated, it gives CSAREGGQGNQPQHF.

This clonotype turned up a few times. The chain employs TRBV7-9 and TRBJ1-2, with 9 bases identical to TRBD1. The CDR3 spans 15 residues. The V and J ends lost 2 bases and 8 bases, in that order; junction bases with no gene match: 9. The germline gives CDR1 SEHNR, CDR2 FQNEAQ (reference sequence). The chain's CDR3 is CASSLTPGQGNGYTF. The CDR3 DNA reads TGTGCCAGCAGCTTAACGCCGGGACAGGGAAACGGCTACACCTTC.

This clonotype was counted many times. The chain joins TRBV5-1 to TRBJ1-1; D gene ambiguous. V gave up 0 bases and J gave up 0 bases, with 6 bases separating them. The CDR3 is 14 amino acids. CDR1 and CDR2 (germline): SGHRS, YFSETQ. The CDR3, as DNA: TGCGCCAGCAGCTTGGAAAGCGTGAACACTGAAGCTTTCTTT. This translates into CASSLESVNTEAFF.

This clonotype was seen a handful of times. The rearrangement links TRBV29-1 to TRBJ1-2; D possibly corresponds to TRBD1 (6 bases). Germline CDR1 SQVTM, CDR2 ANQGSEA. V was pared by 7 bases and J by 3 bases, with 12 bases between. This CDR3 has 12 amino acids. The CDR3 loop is CSGRRGDYGYTF. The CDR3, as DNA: TGCAGCGGGCGCAGGGGCGACTATGGCTACACCTTC.

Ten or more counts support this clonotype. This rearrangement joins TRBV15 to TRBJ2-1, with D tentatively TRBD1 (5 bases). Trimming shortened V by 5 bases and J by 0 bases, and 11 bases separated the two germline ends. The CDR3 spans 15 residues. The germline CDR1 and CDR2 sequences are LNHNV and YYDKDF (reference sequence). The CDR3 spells CATSGAVDSYNEQFF. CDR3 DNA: TGTGCCACCAGCGGGGCAGTTGACTCCTACAATGAGCAGTTCTTC.

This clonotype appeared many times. The CDR3 nucleotides read TGTGCCAGCAGTTTAGGGGTAGACAAAAACATTCAGTACTTC. It encodes CASSLGVDKNIQYF. V usage is TRBV12-3 or TRBV12-4 and J usage is TRBJ2-4; D is unclear. Trimming pared 1 base from V and 3 bases from J, leaving 7 bases between. The CDR3 contains 14 residues.

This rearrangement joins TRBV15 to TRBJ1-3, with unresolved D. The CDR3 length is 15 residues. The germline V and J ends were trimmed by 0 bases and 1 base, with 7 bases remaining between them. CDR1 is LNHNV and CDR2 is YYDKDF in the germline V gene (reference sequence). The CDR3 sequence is CATSRDRGSGNTIYF. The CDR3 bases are TGTGCCACCAGCAGAGATCGGGGTTCTGGAAACACCATATATTTT.

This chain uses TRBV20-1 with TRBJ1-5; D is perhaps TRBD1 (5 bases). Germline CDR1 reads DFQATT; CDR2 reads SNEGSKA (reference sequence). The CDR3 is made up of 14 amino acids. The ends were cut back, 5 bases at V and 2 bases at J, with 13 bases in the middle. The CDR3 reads CSAFQGFGNQPQHF. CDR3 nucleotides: TGCAGTGCTTTCCAGGGTTTCGGCAATCAGCCCCAGCATTTT.

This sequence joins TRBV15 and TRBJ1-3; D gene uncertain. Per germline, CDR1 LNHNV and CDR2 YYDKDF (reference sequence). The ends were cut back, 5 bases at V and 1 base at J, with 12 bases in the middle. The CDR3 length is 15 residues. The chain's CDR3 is CATSRPGSSGNTIYF. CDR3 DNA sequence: TGTGCCACCAGCCGCCCGGGTTCTTCTGGAAACACCATATATTTT.

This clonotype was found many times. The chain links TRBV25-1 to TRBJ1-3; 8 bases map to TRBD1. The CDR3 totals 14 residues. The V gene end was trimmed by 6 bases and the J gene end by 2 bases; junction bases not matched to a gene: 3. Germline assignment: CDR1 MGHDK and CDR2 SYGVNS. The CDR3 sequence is CASRAQGAGNTIYF. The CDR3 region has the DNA TGTGCCAGCAGGGCACAGGGGGCTGGAAACACCATATATTTT.

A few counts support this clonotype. The CDR3 coding sequence is TGTGCCTGGAGTGTATACCTAGCGGTCGGGGAGCTGTTTTTT. Translation: CAWSVYLAVGELFF. The chain couples TRBV30 to TRBJ2-2, with 7 bases matching TRBD2. The CDR3 has 14 residues. CDR1 is GTSNPN, CDR2 SVGIG, per germline (reference sequence). V shed 0 bases and J 7 bases; nucleotides not matched to a gene: 5.

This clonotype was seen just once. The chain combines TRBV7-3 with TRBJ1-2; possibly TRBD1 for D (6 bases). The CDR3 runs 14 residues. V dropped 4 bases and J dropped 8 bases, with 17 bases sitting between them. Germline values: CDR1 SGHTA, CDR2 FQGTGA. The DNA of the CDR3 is TGTGCCAGCAGCTATGGGGGCAGGGGAGACGGCTACACCTTC. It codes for CASSYGGRGDGYTF.

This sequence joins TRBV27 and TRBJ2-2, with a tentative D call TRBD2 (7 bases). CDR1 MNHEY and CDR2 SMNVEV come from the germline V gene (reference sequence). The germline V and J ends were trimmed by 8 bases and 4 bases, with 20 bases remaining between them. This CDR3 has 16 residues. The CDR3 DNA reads TGTGCCAGCGGAGTTTTGGCCGGGGGGCTCACCGGGGAGCTGTTTTTT. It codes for CASGVLAGGLTGELFF.

In DNA form, the CDR3 reads TGTGCCACCAAGGACAGTTTCACCTCGTCTGGGGCCAACGTCCTGACTTTC. Protein: CATKDSFTSSGANVLTF. V usage is TRBV10-3 and J usage is TRBJ2-6; maybe TRBD1 (6 bases). The germline V and J ends were trimmed by 10 bases and 1 base, with 20 bases remaining between them. Germline V CDR1 and CDR2: ENHRY, SYGVKD. This CDR3 region has 17 residues.

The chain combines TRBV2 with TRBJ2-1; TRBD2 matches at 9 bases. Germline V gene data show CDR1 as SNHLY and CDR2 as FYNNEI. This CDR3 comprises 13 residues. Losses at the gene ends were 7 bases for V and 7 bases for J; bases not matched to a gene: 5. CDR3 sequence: CASNLAGMNEQFF. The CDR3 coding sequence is TGTGCCAGCAATCTAGCGGGAATGAATGAGCAGTTCTTC. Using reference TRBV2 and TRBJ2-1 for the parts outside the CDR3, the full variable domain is EPEVTQTPSHQVTQMGQEVILRCVPISNHLYFYWYRQILGQKVEFLVSFYNNEISEKSEIFDDQFSVERPDGSNFTLKIRSTKLEDSAMYFCASNLAGMNEQFFGPGTRLTVL.

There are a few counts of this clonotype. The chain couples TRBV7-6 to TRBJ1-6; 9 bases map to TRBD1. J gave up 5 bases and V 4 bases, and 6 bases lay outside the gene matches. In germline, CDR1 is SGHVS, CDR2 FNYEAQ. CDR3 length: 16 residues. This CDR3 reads CASSSLYRGHNSPLHF. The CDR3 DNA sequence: TGTGCCAGCAGCTCCCTCTACAGGGGGCATAATTCACCCCTCCACTTT.

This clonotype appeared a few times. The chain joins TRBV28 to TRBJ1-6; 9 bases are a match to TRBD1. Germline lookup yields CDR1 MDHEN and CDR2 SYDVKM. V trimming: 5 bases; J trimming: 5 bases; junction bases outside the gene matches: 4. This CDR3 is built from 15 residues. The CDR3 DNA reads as TGTGCCAGCAGTCGGCGGGACAGGGATAATTCACCCCTCCACTTT. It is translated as CASSRRDRDNSPLHF.

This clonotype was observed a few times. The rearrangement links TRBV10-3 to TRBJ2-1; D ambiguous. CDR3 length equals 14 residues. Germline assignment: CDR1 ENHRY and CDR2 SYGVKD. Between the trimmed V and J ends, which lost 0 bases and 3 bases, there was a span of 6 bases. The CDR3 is CAISESASYNEQFF. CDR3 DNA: TGTGCCATCAGTGAGTCGGCGAGCTACAATGAGCAGTTCTTC.

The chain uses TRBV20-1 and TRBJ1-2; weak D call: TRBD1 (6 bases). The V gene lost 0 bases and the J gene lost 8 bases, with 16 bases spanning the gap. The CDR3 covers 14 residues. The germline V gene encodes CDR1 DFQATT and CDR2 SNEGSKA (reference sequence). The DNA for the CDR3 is TGCAGTGCTAGAGAGTCGGCAGGGGTAGGGGGCTACACCTTC. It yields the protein CSARESAGVGGYTF.

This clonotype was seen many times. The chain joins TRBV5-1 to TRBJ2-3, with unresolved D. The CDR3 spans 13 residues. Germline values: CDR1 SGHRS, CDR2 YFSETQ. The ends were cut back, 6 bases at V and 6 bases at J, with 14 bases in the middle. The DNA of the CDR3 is TGCGCCAGCACCAACCCCGTGACTGATACGCAGTATTTT. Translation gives CASTNPVTDTQYF.

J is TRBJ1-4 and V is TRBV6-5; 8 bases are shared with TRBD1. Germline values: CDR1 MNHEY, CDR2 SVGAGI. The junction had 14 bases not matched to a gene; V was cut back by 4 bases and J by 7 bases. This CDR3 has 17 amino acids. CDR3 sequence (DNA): TGTGCCAGCAGTTTGGACAGGGCGGAGGGGTTGGGTGAAAAACTGTTTTTT. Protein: CASSLDRAEGLGEKLFF.